Below are 30 T cell receptor beta chains sequenced from a single sample in a study of cytomegalovirus exposure and HLA in healthy donors. Amplification used 60 Vbeta primers and 13 Jbeta primers. Some clones are missing from TCRdb's copy, which holds only in-frame ones; the method was immunoSEQ multiplex PCR. The sample table sets out approximately 58,000 clones. The sequenced sample consisted of PBMCs. The receptors here all came from a man aged 30 to 45 in good health and CMV-seropositive.

This chain joins TRBV7-6 and TRBJ2-7; 7 bases line up with TRBD1. This CDR3 has 15 amino acids. Germline assignment: CDR1 SGHVS and CDR2 FNYEAQ. V dropped 5 bases and J dropped 1; count of bases not matched to a gene: 8. The CDR3 sequence: CASSITTGNSYEQYF. The CDR3 bases are TGTGCCAGCAGCATAACGACAGGGAATTCCTACGAGCAGTACTTC.

The V and J genes are TRBV4-2 and TRBJ2-7; tentative D call: TRBD2 (5 bases). Germline CDR1 reads LGHNA; CDR2 reads YNFKEQ. The CDR3 consists of 16 residues. Trimming removed 1 base from V and 0 bases from J, with 13 bases in between. The CDR3 nucleotides read TGTGCCAGCAGCCAAGTTGCGGGTCAATTCTCCTACGAGCAGTACTTC. It specifies CASSQVAGQFSYEQYF.

The V and J genes are TRBV6-5 and TRBJ2-3; tentatively, D is TRBD1 (6 bases). The germline V and J ends were trimmed by 0 bases and 6 bases, with 10 bases remaining between them. There are 14 residues in the CDR3. In germline, CDR1 is MNHEY, CDR2 SVGAGI. The CDR3 reads CASSYSNREDTQYF. CDR3 nucleotides: TGTGCCAGCAGTTACTCCAACAGGGAGGATACGCAGTATTTT.

The V gene is TRBV2, the J gene TRBJ1-5; TRBD1 agrees at 8 bases. CDR1 and CDR2 from the germline V gene are SNHLY and FYNNEI. This CDR3 contains 14 residues. Germline trimming cut 5 bases from V and 6 bases from J; bases unmatched to any gene: 6. This CDR3 reads CASSWQGAVQPQHF. In nucleotides, the CDR3 is TGTGCCAGCAGTTGGCAGGGGGCTGTTCAGCCCCAGCATTTT.

The chain has TRBV29-1 and TRBJ2-2; possible D gene TRBD1, 5 bases. CDR3 length: 17 amino acids. Germline-derived CDR1 and CDR2 are SQVTM and ANQGSEA. V lost 5 bases to trimming and J lost 2 bases, with 21 bases between them. The CDR3 spells CSVSPAGQSTNTGELFF. DNA of the CDR3: TGCAGCGTTTCTCCGGCAGGGCAGTCCACCAACACCGGGGAGCTGTTTTTT.

The rearrangement joins TRBV19 to TRBJ1-2, with 9 bases matching TRBD1. The V segment lost 3 bases and the J segment 2 bases; nucleotides outside the gene matches: 4. The CDR3 is 15 amino acids. Per germline, CDR1 LNHDA and CDR2 SQIVND (reference sequence). The CDR3 sequence is CASSIQGQGNYGYTF. As DNA, the CDR3 is TGTGCCAGTAGTATTCAGGGACAGGGAAACTATGGCTACACCTTC. The complete variable domain, with remaining parts taken from reference TRBV19 and TRBJ1-2, reads DGGITQSPKYLFRKEGQNVTLSCEQNLNHDAMYWYRQDPGQGLRLIYYSQIVNDFQKGDIAEGYSVSREKKESFPLTVTSAQKNPTAFYLCASSIQGQGNYGYTFGSGTRLTVV.

V gene TRBV14 combines with J gene TRBJ2-7; TRBD1 aligns across 8 bases. The CDR3 extends over 15 amino acids. The V segment lost 1 base and the J segment 12 bases; nucleotides outside the gene matches: 14. Germline loops: CDR1 SGHDN, CDR2 FVKESK. The CDR3 region is CASSQVSRGRSFLYF. The CDR3 coding sequence is TGTGCCAGCAGCCAAGTTAGCAGGGGGCGTTCTTTTCTGTACTTC.

The J gene is TRBJ2-1, the V gene TRBV5-1, with 11 nucleotides matching TRBD1. The germline V gene has CDR1 SGHRS and CDR2 YFSETQ. V was clipped by 4 bases and J by 2 bases; unmatched bases: 5. The CDR3 sequence is 16 residues long. In nucleotides, the CDR3 is TGCGCCAGCAGCCTCGGACAGGGGGCTGCCTACAATGAGCAGTTCTTC. It specifies CASSLGQGAAYNEQFF. The complete variable domain, with remaining parts taken from reference TRBV5-1 and TRBJ2-1, reads KAGVTQTPRYLIKTRGQQVTLSCSPISGHRSVSWYQQTPGQGLQFLFEYFSETQRNKGNFPGRFSGRQFSNSRSEMNVSTLELGDSALYLCASSLGQGAAYNEQFFGPGTRLTVL.

The chain couples TRBV6-5 to TRBJ2-7; no firm D call. This CDR3 is built from 14 residues. Germline V gene data show CDR1 as MNHEY and CDR2 as SVGAGI. V was clipped by 5 bases and J by 2 bases, with 13 bases between them. The CDR3 sequence: CASSTRRGTYEQYF. The CDR3 DNA reads TGTGCCAGCAGTACCCGTAGAGGTACCTACGAGCAGTACTTC.

The chain combines TRBV6-5 with TRBJ2-3; D is unclear. Trimming took off 0 bases at V and 10 bases at J, with 11 bases between the two ends. Looked up from germline, CDR1 is MNHEY and CDR2 is SVGAGI. This CDR3 has 13 amino acids. The CDR3 here is CASSYSRGHPQYF. The CDR3 nucleotides are TGTGCCAGCAGTTACTCCCGCGGTCATCCGCAGTATTTT.

The chain couples TRBV4-2 to TRBJ2-7; maybe TRBD1 (7 bases). Trimming shortened V by 6 bases and J by 6 bases, and 18 bases separated the two germline ends. The CDR3 consists of 14 residues. Germline V gene lookup returns CDR1 LGHNA and CDR2 YNFKEQ. CDR3 DNA sequence: TGTGCCAGCAGACCAGACAGGGAGGTCCGCGAGCAGTACTTC. It specifies CASRPDREVREQYF.

CDR3 in amino acids: CASSLLASGGLYTDTQYF. In DNA, the CDR3 is TGTGCCAGCAGCTTGTTAGCTAGCGGGGGACTTTACACAGATACGCAGTATTTT. The chain uses TRBV5-4 and TRBJ2-3; TRBD2 agrees at 10 bases. The CDR3 runs 18 residues. CDR1 and CDR2 (germline): SGHNT, YYREEE (reference sequence). V lost 1 base, J lost 2 bases, and 10 bases stayed unmatched.

The V call is TRBV5-1, the J call TRBJ2-1, with D uncertain. The CDR3 spans 12 residues. Germline V lookup: CDR1 SGHRS, CDR2 YFSETQ. V was clipped by 1 base and J by 6 bases, with 5 bases between them. This chain's CDR3 is CASSLNSNEQFF. Written as DNA, the CDR3 is TGCGCCAGCAGCTTGAACTCCAATGAGCAGTTCTTC.

V and J are TRBV14 and TRBJ2-7; D not certain. The germline gives CDR1 SGHDN, CDR2 FVKESK. CDR3 size: 16 residues. The V gene lost 0 bases and the J gene lost 2 bases, with 14 bases spanning the gap. The CDR3 spells CASSQDLRPRPYEQYF. CDR3 nucleotides: TGTGCCAGCAGCCAAGATCTTCGACCGAGGCCCTACGAGCAGTACTTC.

The genes are TRBV5-1 and TRBJ1-2; D might be TRBD1 (6 bases). Germline values: CDR1 SGHRS, CDR2 YFSETQ. Trimming took off 0 bases at V and 2 bases at J, with 14 bases between the two ends. This CDR3 spans 16 amino acids. The CDR3 DNA is TGCGCCAGCAGCTTGGCCTTCCGGGACACCAACTATGGCTACACCTTC. Translated: CASSLAFRDTNYGYTF.

CDR3 in amino acids: CASSYSAGGLAYEQYF. The CDR3 DNA sequence: TGTGCCAGCAGTTACTCGGCAGGGGGCCTCGCCTACGAGCAGTACTTC. The genes are TRBV6-5 and TRBJ2-7, with 8 bases identical to TRBD1. The CDR3 spans 16 residues. Germline CDR1 is MNHEY and CDR2 is SVGAGI. The trim removed 0 bases at V and 2 bases at J, leaving 6 bases unmatched.

V and J are TRBV5-1 and TRBJ2-1; D gene uncertain. The CDR3 extends over 12 amino acids. Germline V gives CDR1 SGHRS, CDR2 YFSETQ. V lost 4 bases and J lost 5, with 7 bases in between. The CDR3 reads CASSTTHNEQFF. In DNA, the CDR3 is TGCGCCAGCAGCACCACTCACAATGAGCAGTTCTTC.

This chain uses TRBV4-1 with TRBJ1-2; a possible D gene is TRBD1 (6 bases). V was cut by 0 bases and J by 7 bases, with 18 bases left in between. The germline gives CDR1 MGHRA, CDR2 YSYEKL. CDR3 length: 16 amino acids. In DNA, the CDR3 is TGCGCCAGCAGCCAAGAAGTTGCTATGGGCAGGGGTGGCTACACCTTC. The encoded protein is CASSQEVAMGRGGYTF.

The chain joins TRBV11-3 to TRBJ2-7; weak D call: TRBD1 (5 bases). There are 15 residues in the CDR3. V was clipped by 6 bases and J by 4 bases, with 19 bases between them. Germline assignment: CDR1 SGHNT and CDR2 YENEEA. The CDR3 sequence is CASRFPQGHVYEQYF. The CDR3 nucleotides are TGTGCCAGCAGATTTCCCCAAGGACACGTTTACGAGCAGTACTTC.

The rearrangement links TRBV5-1 to TRBJ1-4; 7 bases map to TRBD1. V was clipped by 5 bases and J by 4 bases; unmatched bases: 5. Germline CDR1 reads SGHRS; CDR2 reads YFSETQ. The CDR3 extends over 14 amino acids. CDR3 sequence (DNA): TGCGCCAGCAGATCCGGGACAGTTAATGAAAAACTGTTTTTT. This encodes CASRSGTVNEKLFF.

A remark on this clone: One end of the junction does not line up with germline, which may come from a read error. The rearrangement joins TRBV5-1 to TRBJ2-7; 11 bases match TRBD2. Germline V gene lookup returns CDR1 SGHRS and CDR2 YFSETQ. The CDR3 loop spans 15 amino acids. The CDR3 DNA sequence: TGCGCCAGCAGCTTGGCCTCTGCGGGACTAGCGGCGCAGTCCTTC. Translation: CASSLASAGLAAQSF.

J is TRBJ1-2 and V is TRBV9; possibly TRBD1 for D (6 bases). Trimming pared 3 bases from V and 6 bases from J, leaving 18 bases between. The CDR3 length is 15 residues. Germline assignment: CDR1 SGDLS and CDR2 YYNGEE. The chain's CDR3 is CASSADAGARDGYTF. CDR3 nucleotides: TGTGCCAGCAGCGCCGACGCAGGGGCGCGGGATGGCTACACCTTC.

V gene TRBV6-5 combines with J gene TRBJ1-3; the match to TRBD1 covers 7 bases. Germline V gene lookup returns CDR1 MNHEY and CDR2 SVGAGI. With 1 base clipped from V and 2 bases from J, the junction kept 5 bases outside the gene matches. The CDR3 length is 16 residues. The CDR3, as DNA: TGTGCCAGCAGTTACTGGGGGACAGATGCTGGAAACACCATATATTTT. Translation: CASSYWGTDAGNTIYF.

This chain links TRBV6-1 with TRBJ1-2; perhaps TRBD1 as D (5 bases). The germline V gene has CDR1 MNHNS and CDR2 SASEGT. The CDR3 length is 15 residues. The V and J ends lost 1 base and 2 bases respectively, with 11 bases between them. As DNA, the CDR3 is TGTGCCAGCAGTGAAGGATGGGGCCCCAACTATGGCTACACCTTC. This sequence encodes CASSEGWGPNYGYTF.

The rearrangement joins TRBV7-8 to TRBJ2-1, with D possibly TRBD2 on 5 matching bases. Germline V gene data show CDR1 as SGHVS and CDR2 as FQNEAQ. This CDR3 is 14 amino acids long. V was clipped by 1 base and J by 1 base, with 5 bases between them. The CDR3 is CASSLGTSYNEQFF. CDR3 bases: TGTGCCAGCAGCTTAGGGACTTCCTACAATGAGCAGTTCTTC.

The chain has TRBV4-2 and TRBJ1-4; 9 bases are shared with TRBD1. V lost 4 bases to trimming and J lost 6 bases; unmatched junction nucleotides: 6. Germline V lookup: CDR1 LGHNA, CDR2 YNFKEQ. The CDR3 loop spans 15 amino acids. The CDR3 loop is CASSRVQGADEKLFF. In DNA, the CDR3 is TGTGCCAGCAGCCGCGTACAGGGGGCCGATGAAAAACTGTTTTTT.

The rearrangement joins TRBV6-5 to TRBJ2-1, with D possibly TRBD2 on 6 matching bases. V was clipped by 7 bases and J by 10 bases, with 11 bases between them. The germline gives CDR1 MNHEY, CDR2 SVGAGI. The CDR3 consists of 11 residues. The DNA of the CDR3 is TGTGCCAGCAATGGGAGGAACGAGCAGTTCTTC. This codes for CASNGRNEQFF.

The chain combines TRBV4-1 with TRBJ2-7, with a tentative D call TRBD1 (6 bases). Germline CDR1 and CDR2: MGHRA and YSYEKL. V lost 1 base, J lost 6 bases, and 19 bases lay in between. This CDR3 has 16 amino acids. DNA of the CDR3: TGCGCCAGCAGCCAAGGTTCCTCTTACAGGGTTGGCGAGCAGTACTTC. This encodes CASSQGSSYRVGEQYF.

The chain carries TRBV2 and TRBJ2-1; D not certain. With 4 bases removed from V and 7 bases from J, the gap between germline ends came to 11 bases. The CDR3 consists of 13 residues. The germline CDR1 and CDR2 sequences are SNHLY and FYNNEI. The CDR3 DNA reads as TGTGCCAGCAGTGCTATGGCAGCGAATGAGCAGTTCTTC. It encodes CASSAMAANEQFF. Complete variable domain (other parts from reference TRBV2 and TRBJ2-1): EPEVTQTPSHQVTQMGQEVILRCVPISNHLYFYWYRQILGQKVEFLVSFYNNEISEKSEIFDDQFSVERPDGSNFTLKIRSTKLEDSAMYFCASSAMAANEQFFGPGTRLTVL.

The V gene is TRBV9, the J gene TRBJ2-5; 10 bases map to TRBD2. The CDR3 length is 16 residues. V lost 3 bases to trimming and J lost 4 bases; unmatched junction nucleotides: 9. Per germline, CDR1 SGDLS and CDR2 YYNGEE. In nucleotides, the CDR3 is TGTGCCAGCAGCGAGAGCGGGGGGGCCTTTGGAGAGACCCAGTACTTC. Translated: CASSESGGAFGETQYF.